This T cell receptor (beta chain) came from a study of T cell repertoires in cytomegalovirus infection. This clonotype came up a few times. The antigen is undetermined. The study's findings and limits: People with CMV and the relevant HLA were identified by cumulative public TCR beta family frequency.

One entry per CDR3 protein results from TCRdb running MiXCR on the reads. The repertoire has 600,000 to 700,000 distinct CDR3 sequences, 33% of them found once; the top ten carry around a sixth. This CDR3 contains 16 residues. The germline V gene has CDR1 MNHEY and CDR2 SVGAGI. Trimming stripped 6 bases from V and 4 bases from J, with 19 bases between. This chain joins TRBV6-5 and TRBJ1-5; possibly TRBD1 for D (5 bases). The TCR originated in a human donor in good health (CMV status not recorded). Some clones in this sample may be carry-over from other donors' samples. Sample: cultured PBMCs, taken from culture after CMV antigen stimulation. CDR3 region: CASSPRGGSINQPQHF. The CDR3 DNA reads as TGTGCCAGCAGCCCCCGTGGGGGGAGTATTAATCAGCCCCAGCATTTT.